The rows below give T cell receptor beta chains drawn from one sample of a study of blood T cell repertoires in COVID-19. Only in-frame clones appear in the TCRdb table, and some are missing; sequencing was by immunoSEQ multiplex PCR. The sample lists approximately 170,000 clones, approximately 90% seen once, with approximately 6.5% in the top ten. The sample consisted of peripheral blood. These TCRs come from a woman older than 75 in a cohort sampled during active or convalescent COVID-19. CDR3s include the opening cysteine and the closing phenylalanine or tryptophan. D genes are given only for firm matches. The size of a clone is reported for some rows only, either as once, few or many, or as a class for expanded clones.

j_call v_call d_call clone_size cdr3_aa cdr3_nt
TRBJ2-1 TRBV29-1 - - CSVQAESSYNEQFF TGCAGCGTGCAAGCCGAGAGCTCCTACAATGAGCAGTTCTTC
TRBJ1-6 TRBV7-6 TRBD1 - CASSSQGENSPLHF TGTGCCAGCAGCTCACAGGGGGAGAATTCACCCCTCCACTTT
TRBJ2-1 TRBV7-9 - few CASSSLDVGARNEQFF TGTGCCAGCAGCTCCTTAGACGTGGGGGCTCGGAATGAGCAGTTCTTC
TRBJ2-5 TRBV24-1 TRBD2 - CATSGASSGGWETQYF TGTGCCACCAGTGGGGCGAGTAGCGGGGGGTGGGAGACCCAGTACTTC
TRBJ1-2 TRBV19 TRBD1 - CASSLEGTVWGYTF TGTGCCAGTAGTCTCGAAGGGACAGTCTGGGGCTACACCTTC
TRBJ1-1 TRBV19 TRBD1 - CASSIGRGPEAFF TGTGCCAGTAGTATCGGCAGGGGGCCTGAAGCTTTCTTT
TRBJ2-5 TRBV2 - - CASSEGRGETQYF TGTGCCAGCAGCGAGGGGAGGGGGGAGACCCAGTACTTC
TRBJ1-1 TRBV29-1 - - CSVRQVEAFF TGCAGCGTTCGACAGGTTGAAGCTTTCTTT
TRBJ1-2 TRBV7-2 - - CASSPPPYGYTF TGTGCCAGCAGCCCCCCTCCCTATGGCTACACCTTC
TRBJ2-7 TRBV11-3 TRBD2 - CASSGLAGTYEQYF TGTGCCAGCAGTGGACTAGCGGGGACCTACGAGCAGTACTTC
TRBJ2-2 TRBV5-4 - - CASSLAGVNAGELFF TGTGCCAGCAGCTTGGCAGGGGTAAACGCCGGGGAGCTGTTTTTT
TRBJ1-5 TRBV5-1 - - CASSLQGDSNQPQHF TGCGCCAGCAGCTTACAGGGCGATAGCAATCAGCCCCAGCATTTT
TRBJ1-5 TRBV5-6 - - CASSSGTGSSGQPQHF TGTGCCAGCAGCTCTGGTACAGGGTCCTCGGGTCAGCCCCAGCATTTT
TRBJ2-2 TRBV12-5 TRBD1 - CASGLLLPGQGNTGELFF TGTGCTAGTGGTTTGTTACTACCGGGACAGGGGAACACCGGGGAGCTGTTTTTT
TRBJ2-4 TRBV11-3 - - CASSLDAGNIQYF TGTGCCAGCAGCTTAGATGCCGGAAACATTCAGTACTTC
TRBJ1-1 TRBV5-1 TRBD1 few CASGTGGGEAEAFF TGCGCCAGCGGGACAGGGGGCGGGGAGGCTGAAGCTTTCTTT
TRBJ1-4 TRBV10-2 TRBD1 - CASSPLDRGGEKLFF TGCGCCAGCAGTCCCCTGGACAGGGGCGGTGAAAAACTGTTTTTT
TRBJ1-1 TRBV2 - - CASSEHLETEAFF TGTGCCAGCAGTGAACATTTAGAGACTGAAGCTTTCTTT
TRBJ1-1 TRBV5-1 TRBD1 - CASSLFSLRLPDRVREAFF TGCGCCAGCAGCTTGTTCTCCCTTCGACTCCCGGACAGGGTGCGGGAAGCTTTCTTT
TRBJ2-7 TRBV2 - - CASRTGLSEVDEQYF TGTGCCAGCAGAACGGGACTTTCCGAGGTGGACGAGCAGTACTTC
TRBJ1-1 TRBV7-8 - few CASSSTRGWAFF TGTGCCAGCAGCTCCACCCGGGGGTGGGCTTTCTTT
TRBJ2-3 TRBV19 TRBD2 - CASSSQRGLSTDTQYF TGTGCCAGTAGTTCGCAGCGGGGCTTAAGCACAGATACGCAGTATTTT
TRBJ2-1 TRBV14 - - CASSQEWEWGTDTSYNEQFF TGTGCCAGCAGCCAAGAGTGGGAATGGGGCACAGACACCTCCTACAATGAGCAGTTCTTC
TRBJ2-3 TRBV10-1 - - CASSEHYRTDTQYF TGCGCCAGCAGTGAGCACTACCGCACAGATACGCAGTATTTT
TRBJ2-1 TRBV29-1 TRBD2 - CSVDSGSASSYNEQFF TGCAGCGTTGACAGCGGGAGCGCCAGCTCCTACAATGAGCAGTTCTTC
TRBJ2-7 TRBV9 TRBD1 - CASSAGQSLVEQYF TGTGCCAGCAGCGCGGGACAGAGTCTTGTAGAGCAGTACTTC
TRBJ1-2 TRBV18 - - CASSPEGKPNYGYTF TGTGCCAGCTCACCAGAGGGCAAACCTAACTATGGCTACACCTTC
TRBJ2-2 TRBV9 TRBD2 - CASSVHLAGGTGELFF TGTGCCAGCAGCGTACACTTAGCGGGGGGCACCGGGGAGCTGTTTTTT
TRBJ1-1 TRBV29-1 TRBD1 - CSVRWTGNTEAFF TGCAGCGTTCGATGGACAGGGAACACTGAAGCTTTCTTT
TRBJ2-2 TRBV19 - - CASSIGGTYGVF TGTGCCAGTAGTATAGGCGGGACCTATGGGGTATTT
TRBJ2-1 TRBV14 TRBD2 - CASSTLAGVGNEQFF TGTGCCAGCAGCACCCTAGCGGGAGTCGGCAATGAGCAGTTCTTC
TRBJ1-2 TRBV3-1/TRBV3-2 - - CASSQEVTAYYGYTF TGTGCCAGCAGCCAAGAAGTGACAGCCTATTATGGCTACACCTTC
TRBJ1-5 TRBV19 TRBD1 - CASNWDSYQPQHF TGTGCCAGTAATTGGGACAGCTATCAGCCCCAGCATTTT
TRBJ1-6 TRBV5-1 - - CASSATSRGDSPLHF TGCGCCAGCAGCGCAACCTCCAGGGGTGATTCACCCCTCCACTTT
TRBJ2-7 TRBV5-3 - - CARSLVGGGSSYEQYF TGTGCCAGAAGCTTGGTCGGAGGTGGGAGCTCCTACGAGCAGTACTTC
TRBJ1-4 TRBV4-1 - - CASSRGSFNEKLFF TGCGCCAGCAGCCGAGGGAGCTTTAATGAAAAACTGTTTTTT
TRBJ1-1 TRBV19 - - CASSIGNTGYTEAFF TGTGCCAGTAGTATTGGAAATACAGGGTACACTGAAGCTTTCTTT
TRBJ2-7 TRBV3-1/TRBV3-2 TRBD2 - CASSPSGGSYEQYF TGTGCCAGCAGCCCTAGCGGGGGTTCCTACGAGCAGTACTTC
TRBJ2-3 TRBV19 - - CASSNLTADTQYF TGTGCCAGTAGTAATCTGACAGCAGATACGCAGTATTTT
TRBJ1-1 TRBV19 TRBD1 - CASMTGGRGNAEAFF TGTGCCAGCATGACAGGGGGTCGGGGGAACGCTGAAGCTTTCTTT
TRBJ2-3 TRBV15 - once CATSRDGLPRDTQYF TGTGCCACCAGCAGAGACGGCCTCCCTAGAGATACGCAGTATTTT